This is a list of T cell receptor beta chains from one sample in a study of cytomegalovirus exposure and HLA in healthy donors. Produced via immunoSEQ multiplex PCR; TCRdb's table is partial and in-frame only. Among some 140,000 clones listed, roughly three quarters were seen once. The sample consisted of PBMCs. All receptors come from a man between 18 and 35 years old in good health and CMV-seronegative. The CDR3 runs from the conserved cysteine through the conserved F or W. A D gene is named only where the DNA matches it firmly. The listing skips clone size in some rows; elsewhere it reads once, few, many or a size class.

CDR3 protein: CASVSYRGRVTNEKLFF
CDR3 DNA: TGTGCCAGCGTTAGTTACAGGGGGCGGGTGACTAATGAAAAACTGTTTTTT
D gene: TRBD1
CDR3 length: 17
clone size: NA
J gene: TRBJ1-4
V gene: TRBV5-6

CDR3 protein: CASSLMSNVAKNIQYF
CDR3 DNA: TGTGCCAGCAGCTTGATGTCTAACGTAGCCAAAAACATTCAGTACTTC
D gene: NA
CDR3 length: 16
clone size: NA
J gene: TRBJ2-4
V gene: TRBV5-4

CDR3 protein: CASSIQGVEAFF
CDR3 DNA: TGCGCCAGCAGCATTCAAGGAGTTGAAGCTTTCTTT
D gene: NA
CDR3 length: 12
clone size: NA
J gene: TRBJ1-1
V gene: TRBV5-1

CDR3 protein: CASSERPGQGVYEQYF
CDR3 DNA: TGTGCCAGCTCGGAGAGACCGGGACAGGGAGTCTACGAGCAGTACTTC
D gene: TRBD1
CDR3 length: 16
clone size: NA
J gene: TRBJ2-7
V gene: TRBV7-9

CDR3 protein: CASSPTGRGAEAFF
CDR3 DNA: TGTGCCAGCAGTCCTACAGGAAGGGGCGCTGAAGCTTTCTTT
D gene: NA
CDR3 length: 14
clone size: NA
J gene: TRBJ1-1
V gene: TRBV27

CDR3 protein: CASSEGGATGELFF
CDR3 DNA: TGTGCCAGCAGTGAAGGGGGCGCGACCGGGGAGCTGTTTTTT
D gene: NA
CDR3 length: 14
clone size: NA
J gene: TRBJ2-2
V gene: TRBV25-1

CDR3 protein: CASSENPGTAYEQYF
CDR3 DNA: TGTGCCAGCAGTGAAAACCCCGGGACAGCCTACGAGCAGTACTTC
D gene: TRBD1
CDR3 length: 15
clone size: NA
J gene: TRBJ2-7
V gene: TRBV25-1

CDR3 protein: CASSLEPPSTIYF
CDR3 DNA: TGTGCCAGCAGCTTAGAACCTCCTAGCACCATATATTTT
D gene: NA
CDR3 length: 13
clone size: few
J gene: TRBJ1-3
V gene: TRBV7-2

CDR3 protein: CASSQVGGTGNQPQHF
CDR3 DNA: TGTGCCAGCAGCCAAGTCGGCGGGACAGGCAATCAGCCCCAGCATTTT
D gene: TRBD1
CDR3 length: 16
clone size: NA
J gene: TRBJ1-5
V gene: TRBV4-2

CDR3 protein: CASRIGDEQYF
CDR3 DNA: TGTGCCAGCAGGATCGGGGACGAGCAGTACTTC
D gene: NA
CDR3 length: 11
clone size: NA
J gene: TRBJ2-7
V gene: TRBV25-1

CDR3 protein: CASSIGQGAEAFF
CDR3 DNA: TGTGCCAGCAGCATCGGACAGGGTGCTGAAGCTTTCTTT
D gene: TRBD1
CDR3 length: 13
clone size: few
J gene: TRBJ1-1
V gene: TRBV7-2

CDR3 protein: CASSLGSTSGYNEQFF
CDR3 DNA: TGTGCCAGCAGCTTGGGATCGACTAGCGGTTACAATGAGCAGTTCTTC
D gene: TRBD2
CDR3 length: 16
clone size: NA
J gene: TRBJ2-1
V gene: TRBV5-6

CDR3 protein: CASYRSPLHF
CDR3 DNA: TGTGCCAGCTACCGGTCACCCCTCCACTTT
D gene: NA
CDR3 length: 10
clone size: NA
J gene: TRBJ1-6
V gene: TRBV21-1

CDR3 protein: CASSLDRGKLFF
CDR3 DNA: TGTGCCAGCAGCTTGGACAGGGGGAAACTGTTTTTT
D gene: TRBD1
CDR3 length: 12
clone size: NA
J gene: TRBJ1-4
V gene: TRBV5-4

CDR3 protein: CASSAQGGGTEAFF
CDR3 DNA: TGTGCCAGCAGCGCACAGGGTGGGGGCACTGAAGCTTTCTTT
D gene: NA
CDR3 length: 14
clone size: NA
J gene: TRBJ1-1
V gene: TRBV7-9

CDR3 protein: CASSSPGQPTEQYF
CDR3 DNA: TGTGCCAGCAGCAGTCCGGGACAACCAACCGAGCAGTACTTC
D gene: NA
CDR3 length: 14
clone size: NA
J gene: TRBJ2-7
V gene: TRBV9

CDR3 protein: CASSGTSGGGTGELFF
CDR3 DNA: TGTGCCAGCAGCGGAACTAGCGGGGGGGGAACCGGGGAGCTGTTTTTT
D gene: TRBD2
CDR3 length: 16
clone size: NA
J gene: TRBJ2-2
V gene: TRBV9

CDR3 protein: CASSLADNTEAFF
CDR3 DNA: TGTGCCAGCAGCCTGGCAGATAACACTGAAGCTTTCTTT
D gene: NA
CDR3 length: 13
clone size: NA
J gene: TRBJ1-1
V gene: TRBV7-2

CDR3 protein: CASSTQGHQHF
CDR3 DNA: TGTGCCAGCAGTACACAGGGACACCAGCATTTT
D gene: NA
CDR3 length: 11
clone size: few
J gene: TRBJ1-5
V gene: TRBV2

CDR3 protein: CASSAGGGSGLYEQYF
CDR3 DNA: TGTGCCAGCAGCGCGGGGGGGGGTAGCGGGCTCTACGAGCAGTACTTC
D gene: TRBD2
CDR3 length: 16
clone size: once
J gene: TRBJ2-7
V gene: TRBV9

CDR3 protein: CSAEKETGELFF
CDR3 DNA: TGCAGCGCTGAAAAGGAGACCGGGGAGCTGTTTTTT
D gene: NA
CDR3 length: 12
clone size: NA
J gene: TRBJ2-2
V gene: TRBV29-1

CDR3 protein: CATSSDRGRNYGYTF
CDR3 DNA: TGTGCCACCAGCAGCGACAGGGGGCGAAACTATGGCTACACCTTC
D gene: TRBD1
CDR3 length: 15
clone size: once
J gene: TRBJ1-2
V gene: TRBV15

CDR3 protein: CASSDQGVNSNQPQHF
CDR3 DNA: TGTGCCAGCAGCGATCAGGGGGTTAATAGCAATCAGCCCCAGCATTTT
D gene: TRBD1
CDR3 length: 16
clone size: NA
J gene: TRBJ1-5
V gene: TRBV7-8

CDR3 protein: CASSLERHNQPQHF
CDR3 DNA: TGTGCCAGCAGCTTAGAGCGCCACAATCAGCCCCAGCATTTT
D gene: NA
CDR3 length: 14
clone size: NA
J gene: TRBJ1-5
V gene: TRBV7-8

CDR3 protein: CASSLRQGAREQYF
CDR3 DNA: TGTGCCAGCTCACTCCGACAGGGGGCGAGGGAGCAGTACTTC
D gene: TRBD1
CDR3 length: 14
clone size: NA
J gene: TRBJ2-7
V gene: TRBV18

CDR3 protein: CASSPYAGLDEQFF
CDR3 DNA: TGTGCCAGCAGCCCCTATGCAGGTCTCGATGAGCAGTTCTTC
D gene: NA
CDR3 length: 14
clone size: NA
J gene: TRBJ2-1
V gene: TRBV7-9

CDR3 protein: CASSPQAGVWLYGYTF
CDR3 DNA: TGTGCCAGCTCACCACAGGCGGGAGTCTGGCTCTATGGCTACACCTTC
D gene: NA
CDR3 length: 16
clone size: NA
J gene: TRBJ1-2
V gene: TRBV18

CDR3 protein: CASSFDRFAYEQYF
CDR3 DNA: TGTGCCAGCAGCTTCGACAGGTTTGCCTACGAGCAGTACTTC
D gene: NA
CDR3 length: 14
clone size: NA
J gene: TRBJ2-7
V gene: TRBV11-1

CDR3 protein: CASSLGRYNEQFF
CDR3 DNA: TGTGCCAGCAGCTTAGGCAGATACAATGAGCAGTTCTTC
D gene: NA
CDR3 length: 13
clone size: NA
J gene: TRBJ2-1
V gene: TRBV11-2

CDR3 protein: CASSRLAGDQETQYF
CDR3 DNA: TGTGCCAGCAGTCGACTAGCGGGGGACCAAGAGACCCAGTACTTC
D gene: TRBD2
CDR3 length: 15
clone size: once
J gene: TRBJ2-5
V gene: TRBV5-5

CDR3 protein: CASSHHYEQYF
CDR3 DNA: TGCGCCAGCAGCCACCACTACGAGCAGTACTTC
D gene: NA
CDR3 length: 11
clone size: NA
J gene: TRBJ2-7
V gene: TRBV4-3

CDR3 protein: CASSQDYFNYGYTF
CDR3 DNA: TGTGCCAGCAGCCAAGATTATTTCAACTATGGCTACACCTTC
D gene: NA
CDR3 length: 14
clone size: NA
J gene: TRBJ1-2
V gene: TRBV14

CDR3 protein: CASSVEGYTQYF
CDR3 DNA: TGTGCCAGCAGCGTAGAGGGGTATACGCAGTATTTT
D gene: NA
CDR3 length: 12
clone size: NA
J gene: TRBJ2-3
V gene: TRBV9

CDR3 protein: CASSVGGGTVAYEQYF
CDR3 DNA: TGTGCCAGCAGCGTAGGGGGCGGGACGGTCGCCTACGAGCAGTACTTC
D gene: NA
CDR3 length: 16
clone size: NA
J gene: TRBJ2-7
V gene: TRBV9

CDR3 protein: CASSDQTGTYEQYF
CDR3 DNA: TGCGCCAGCAGCGACCAGACAGGGACCTACGAGCAGTACTTC
D gene: TRBD1
CDR3 length: 14
clone size: NA
J gene: TRBJ2-7
V gene: TRBV5-1

CDR3 protein: CASSPLSGGVSYNEQFF
CDR3 DNA: TGTGCCAGCAGCCCTCTTAGCGGGGGGGTCTCGTACAATGAGCAGTTCTTC
D gene: TRBD2
CDR3 length: 17
clone size: NA
J gene: TRBJ2-1
V gene: TRBV7-9

CDR3 protein: CASSSWAVAGYRGYTF
CDR3 DNA: TGTGCCAGCAGTTCATGGGCCGTAGCAGGGTACCGAGGCTACACCTTC
D gene: NA
CDR3 length: 16
clone size: NA
J gene: TRBJ1-2
V gene: TRBV27

CDR3 protein: CASSVDSLNTEAFF
CDR3 DNA: TGTGCCAGCAGCGTGGACAGCTTGAACACTGAAGCTTTCTTT
D gene: NA
CDR3 length: 14
clone size: few
J gene: TRBJ1-1
V gene: TRBV6-6

CDR3 protein: CATSSLQGNTEAFF
CDR3 DNA: TGTGCCACCAGCAGTCTCCAGGGAAACACTGAAGCTTTCTTT
D gene: NA
CDR3 length: 14
clone size: NA
J gene: TRBJ1-1
V gene: TRBV15

CDR3 protein: CASSLALPSLSPNYGYTF
CDR3 DNA: TGTGCCAGCAGCTTAGCGCTCCCATCCTTGAGTCCTAACTATGGCTACACCTTC
D gene: NA
CDR3 length: 18
clone size: NA
J gene: TRBJ1-2
V gene: TRBV7-2

CDR3 protein: CASSLRQAEQYF
CDR3 DNA: TGTGCCAGCAGCTTACGCCAGGCCGAGCAGTACTTC
D gene: NA
CDR3 length: 12
clone size: few
J gene: TRBJ2-7
V gene: TRBV5-6

CDR3 protein: CASSLLTGAGANVLTF
CDR3 DNA: TGTGCCAGCAGCTTATTAACAGGGGCAGGGGCCAACGTCCTGACTTTC
D gene: TRBD1
CDR3 length: 16
clone size: NA
J gene: TRBJ2-6
V gene: TRBV7-9

CDR3 protein: CASSLVLRGARNEQFF
CDR3 DNA: TGTGCCAGCAGCTTAGTTTTGCGGGGGGCCCGTAATGAGCAGTTCTTC
D gene: TRBD2
CDR3 length: 16
clone size: NA
J gene: TRBJ2-1
V gene: TRBV7-2

CDR3 protein: CASSWGDEQYF
CDR3 DNA: TGTGCCAGCAGTTGGGGGGATGAGCAGTACTTC
D gene: NA
CDR3 length: 11
clone size: NA
J gene: TRBJ2-7
V gene: TRBV6-5

CDR3 protein: CASRPTRAGWTEAFF
CDR3 DNA: TGTGCCAGCAGGCCCACTCGGGCAGGGTGGACTGAAGCTTTCTTT
D gene: NA
CDR3 length: 15
clone size: NA
J gene: TRBJ1-1
V gene: TRBV11-2

CDR3 protein: CASSSDRGMNTEAFF
CDR3 DNA: TGTGCCAGCAGCTCCGACAGGGGAATGAACACTGAAGCTTTCTTT
D gene: TRBD1
CDR3 length: 15
clone size: few
J gene: TRBJ1-1
V gene: TRBV7-9

CDR3 protein: CASSQGGQANQPQHF
CDR3 DNA: TGCGCCAGCAGCCAAGGAGGACAGGCTAATCAGCCCCAGCATTTT
D gene: TRBD1
CDR3 length: 15
clone size: few
J gene: TRBJ1-5
V gene: TRBV4-1

CDR3 protein: CASSINLSGQATQHF
CDR3 DNA: TGTGCCAGTAGTATCAACCTCTCGGGACAGGCGACCCAGCATTTT
D gene: TRBD1
CDR3 length: 15
clone size: NA
J gene: TRBJ1-5
V gene: TRBV19

CDR3 protein: CASSLDRVAENSPLHF
CDR3 DNA: TGCGCCAGCAGCCTGGACAGGGTGGCGGAGAATTCACCCCTCCACTTT
D gene: TRBD1
CDR3 length: 16
clone size: NA
J gene: TRBJ1-6
V gene: TRBV5-1

CDR3 protein: CASKALGGANQPQHF
CDR3 DNA: TGTGCCAGTAAGGCACTAGGGGGGGCAAATCAGCCCCAGCATTTT
D gene: NA
CDR3 length: 15
clone size: NA
J gene: TRBJ1-5
V gene: TRBV19

CDR3 protein: CASSYGEGMGYGYTF
CDR3 DNA: TGTGCCAGCAGTTACGGCGAGGGCATGGGCTATGGCTACACCTTC
D gene: NA
CDR3 length: 15
clone size: NA
J gene: TRBJ1-2
V gene: TRBV6-5

CDR3 protein: CAWSGVNGETQYF
CDR3 DNA: TGTGCCTGGTCAGGGGTGAATGGGGAGACCCAGTACTTC
D gene: NA
CDR3 length: 13
clone size: NA
J gene: TRBJ2-5
V gene: TRBV30

CDR3 protein: CASSQTGGYEQYF
CDR3 DNA: TGTGCCAGCAGCCAGACAGGGGGATACGAGCAGTACTTC
D gene: TRBD1
CDR3 length: 13
clone size: NA
J gene: TRBJ2-7
V gene: TRBV5-6